These 26 T cell receptor beta chains came from one sample sequenced in a study of blood T cell repertoires in COVID-19. TCRdb's copy holds only in-frame clones and misses some; the assay was immunoSEQ multiplex PCR. The sample lists 95,000 to 150,000 clones, roughly 72% occurring once. Specimen: peripheral blood. The receptor source for this set is a man in his fifties or sixties with acute or convalescent COVID-19.

This chain uses TRBV5-4 with TRBJ1-6; D possibly corresponds to TRBD1 (5 bases). Trimming removed 0 bases at V and 7 bases at J, with 8 bases between. The germline gives CDR1 SGHNT, CDR2 YYREEE (reference sequence). The length of the CDR3 is 14 residues. CDR3 sequence reads: CASSLDRSNSPLHF. CDR3 bases: TGTGCCAGCAGCTTGGACAGGAGCAATTCACCCCTCCACTTT.

This clone was counted a few times. The V call is TRBV11-2, the J call TRBJ1-2; D is ambiguous. V was pared by 2 bases and J by 7 bases, with 11 bases between. CDR3 length: 13 residues. CDR1 is SGHAT and CDR2 is FQNNGV in the germline V gene. CDR3 nucleotides: TGTGCCAGCAGCTTAAGAGGGCTCGGTGGCTACACCTTC. Translation: CASSLRGLGGYTF.

The chain combines TRBV18 with TRBJ2-3; D ambiguous. Germline V gives CDR1 KGHSH, CDR2 LQKENI. There are 15 residues in the CDR3. V lost 1 base to trimming and J lost 1 base, with 9 bases between them. This CDR3 is CASSPHAQGTDTQYF. DNA for the CDR3: TGTGCCAGCTCACCACACGCTCAGGGCACAGATACGCAGTATTTT.

The chain has TRBV27 and TRBJ1-4; 8 bases line up with TRBD1. The CDR3 contains 14 residues. Germline CDR1 MNHEY, CDR2 SMNVEV (reference sequence). V lost 6 bases to trimming and J lost 8 bases; unmatched junction nucleotides: 8. The CDR3 here is CASRRTGGGEKLFF. CDR3 DNA: TGTGCCAGCAGGCGAACAGGGGGTGGCGAAAAACTGTTTTTT.

This chain joins TRBV19 and TRBJ2-3; 7 bases fit TRBD2. CDR1 and CDR2 from the germline V gene are LNHDA and SQIVND (reference sequence). V trimming: 8 bases; J trimming: 2 bases; junction bases outside the gene matches: 13. This CDR3 is built from 16 residues. The CDR3 DNA follows: TGTGCCAGTGGGGTTAGTCTAGCGGCCCTCACAGATACGCAGTATTTT. Its translation: CASGVSLAALTDTQYF.

This clone was seen only once. The chain carries TRBV24-1 and TRBJ2-7, with a weak D call TRBD1 (6 bases). The CDR3 length is 15 residues. Germline-derived CDR1 and CDR2 are KGHDR and SFDVKD. V dropped 4 bases and J dropped 3 bases, with 15 bases sitting between them. The CDR3: CATSDPRQADYEQYF. The CDR3 DNA reads as TGTGCCACCAGTGACCCAAGACAGGCGGACTACGAGCAGTACTTC.

V is TRBV11-2 and J is TRBJ2-7; maybe TRBD1 (5 bases). With 2 bases removed from V and 0 bases from J, the gap between germline ends came to 11 bases. In germline, CDR1 is SGHAT, CDR2 FQNNGV. The CDR3 contains 15 residues. This CDR3 is CASSLSAGPSYEQYF. As DNA, the CDR3 is TGTGCCAGCAGCTTATCCGCAGGGCCCTCCTACGAGCAGTACTTC.

DNA of the CDR3: TGTGCCAGCAGCCCCCGGAGAGGGACTAGCTATGGCTACACCTTC. Its translation: CASSPRRGTSYGYTF. The rearrangement uses TRBV9 and TRBJ1-2; TRBD1 is a possible D gene (5 bases). Germline V lookup: CDR1 SGDLS, CDR2 YYNGEE. V was trimmed by 4 bases and J by 4 bases, leaving 17 bases between them. CDR3 size: 15 residues.

This chain connects TRBV2 to TRBJ1-6; 7 positions agree with TRBD1. CDR3 length equals 13 residues. The germline CDR1 and CDR2 sequences are SNHLY and FYNNEI. The V and J ends lost 6 bases and 9 bases, in that order; junction bases with no gene match: 5. The CDR3 nucleotides read TGTGCCAGCAGCGACGACAGGGTTTCACCCCTCCACTTT. It specifies CASSDDRVSPLHF.

The chain combines TRBV7-6 with TRBJ2-3; 8 nucleotides agree with TRBD1. With V trimmed by 1 base and J by 3 bases, 6 bases remained unmatched. Per germline, CDR1 SGHVS and CDR2 FNYEAQ. The CDR3 has 16 residues. The CDR3, as DNA: TGTGCCAGCAGCTTAGTTGGGGGACAGGCTACAGATACGCAGTATTTT. Encoded protein: CASSLVGGQATDTQYF.

The gene calls are TRBV10-3 and TRBJ1-5; D not certain. CDR3 length: 13 residues. V was cut by 5 bases and J by 5 bases, with 10 bases left in between. Germline-derived CDR1 and CDR2 are ENHRY and SYGVKD. CDR3 in DNA: TGTGCCATCAGTCGGGGATTGGATCAGCCCCAGCATTTT. This encodes CAISRGLDQPQHF.

The chain couples TRBV6-1 to TRBJ2-4; 9 positions agree with TRBD2. The CDR3 sequence is 17 residues long. The germline CDR1 and CDR2 sequences are MNHNS and SASEGT. Trimming at V came to 4 bases and at J to 7 bases, leaving 14 bases not matched to a gene. CDR3 protein: CASSGRSKAGGPNIQYF. CDR3 in DNA: TGTGCCAGCAGTGGCCGATCTAAGGCGGGAGGGCCGAACATTCAGTACTTC.

The chain couples TRBV5-1 to TRBJ1-2; 8 bases match TRBD1. In germline, CDR1 is SGHRS, CDR2 YFSETQ. With 2 bases clipped from V and 7 bases from J, the junction kept 7 bases outside the gene matches. The CDR3 contains 14 residues. The CDR3 region is CASSFGQGRSGYTF. The DNA of the CDR3 is TGCGCCAGCAGCTTCGGACAGGGAAGAAGTGGCTACACCTTC.

The V and J genes are TRBV7-3 and TRBJ1-6; D is possibly TRBD1 (5 bases). Trimming shortened V by 3 bases and J by 10 bases, and 16 bases separated the two germline ends. Germline values: CDR1 SGHTA, CDR2 FQGTGA. The CDR3 spans 15 residues. In DNA, the CDR3 is TGTGCCAGCAGCTTGCAGGGAGGATCCAACTCACCCCTCCACTTT. Translated, it gives CASSLQGGSNSPLHF.

The chain links TRBV6-2 or TRBV6-3 to TRBJ1-5; D possibly corresponds to TRBD1 (5 bases). The germline V gene has CDR1 MNHEY and CDR2 SVGEGT. The CDR3 covers 16 residues. The V end was cut by 0 bases, the J end by 4 bases, with 13 bases between. The CDR3 DNA follows: TGTGCCAGCAGTTACTCGGGGCGTTCCCGGAATCAGCCCCAGCATTTT. Translated, it gives CASSYSGRSRNQPQHF.

The V gene is TRBV9, the J gene TRBJ2-3; D perhaps matches TRBD1 (6 bases). V gave up 0 bases and J gave up 5 bases, with 13 bases separating them. The CDR3 length is 15 residues. Germline V CDR1 and CDR2: SGDLS, YYNGEE. CDR3 protein: CASSVAGVIGDTQYF. The CDR3 nucleotides are TGTGCCAGCAGCGTAGCAGGGGTAATTGGAGATACGCAGTATTTT. Full variable domain (missing parts from reference TRBV9 and TRBJ2-3): DSGVTQTPKHLITATGQRVTLRCSPRSGDLSVYWYQQSLDQGLQFLIQYYNGEERAKGNILERFSAQQFPDLHSELNLSSLELGDSALYFCASSVAGVIGDTQYFGPGTRLTVL.

The chain is built from TRBV27 and TRBJ2-1; 13 positions agree with TRBD2. Germline V gene data show CDR1 as MNHEY and CDR2 as SMNVEV (reference sequence). CDR3 length: 16 residues. The J segment lost 7 bases and the V segment lost 3 bases, leaving 6 bases of the junction unmatched. The CDR3 reads CASSFVLAGGINEQFF. The CDR3 region has the DNA TGTGCCAGCAGTTTTGTACTAGCGGGAGGGATAAATGAGCAGTTCTTC.

This clone turned up a few times. The V call is TRBV29-1, the J call TRBJ1-5; no firm D call. CDR3 length: 14 residues. The V and J ends lost 4 bases and 1 base respectively, with 11 bases between them. CDR1 and CDR2 (germline): SQVTM, ANQGSEA. The CDR3 DNA follows: TGCAGCGTTGCAACTAGCAACAGCAATCAGCCCCAGCATTTT. Protein sequence: CSVATSNSNQPQHF. The full variable domain, rest sourced from reference TRBV29-1 and TRBJ1-5, is SAVISQKPSRDICQRGTSLTIQCQVDSQVTMMFWYRQQPGQSLTLIATANQGSEATYESGFVIDKFPISRPNLTFSTLTVSNMSPEDSSIYLCSVATSNSNQPQHFGDGTRLSIL.

The chain joins TRBV9 to TRBJ1-1; D not certain. The CDR3 loop spans 15 amino acids. Trimming removed 4 bases at V and 0 bases at J, with 13 bases between. Germline-derived CDR1 and CDR2 are SGDLS and YYNGEE. DNA for the CDR3: TGTGCCAGCAGCACCCGTAACGGGGTGAACACTGAAGCTTTCTTT. Its translation is CASSTRNGVNTEAFF. Filled out from reference TRBV9 and TRBJ1-1, the complete variable domain reads DSGVTQTPKHLITATGQRVTLRCSPRSGDLSVYWYQQSLDQGLQFLIQYYNGEERAKGNILERFSAQQFPDLHSELNLSSLELGDSALYFCASSTRNGVNTEAFFGQGTRLTVV.

V is TRBV11-3 and J is TRBJ1-1; 9 bases are a match to TRBD1. Germline assignment: CDR1 SGHNT and CDR2 YENEEA. CDR3 length equals 14 residues. Trimming at V came to 4 bases and at J to 8 bases, leaving 8 bases not matched to a gene. CDR3 loop: CASSSRDRALEAFF. The CDR3, as DNA: TGTGCCAGCAGCTCCCGGGACAGGGCGCTGGAAGCTTTCTTT. Supplemented by reference TRBV11-3 and TRBJ1-1, the full variable domain reads EAGVVQSPRYKIIEKKQPVAFWCNPISGHNTLYWYLQNLGQGPELLIRYENEEAVDDSQLPKDRFSAERLKGVDSTLKIQPAELGDSAVYLCASSSRDRALEAFFGQGTRLTVV.

The chain combines TRBV19 with TRBJ1-1; tentatively, D is TRBD1 (6 bases). Trimming removed 6 bases from V and 6 bases from J, with 20 bases in between. From germline, CDR1 is LNHDA and CDR2 SQIVND (reference sequence). The CDR3 is 15 residues long. The CDR3 region is CASSVKGSGVAEAFF. The CDR3 DNA reads as TGTGCCAGTAGCGTAAAAGGCTCAGGGGTGGCTGAAGCTTTCTTT.

This clone turned up a few times. The genes are TRBV19 and TRBJ1-2; 8 bases align to TRBD1. Germline values: CDR1 LNHDA, CDR2 SQIVND (reference sequence). This CDR3 comprises 15 residues. Unmatched junction bases numbered 9, after V lost 5 bases and J lost 4 bases. CDR3 DNA sequence: TGTGCCAGTAGTGCCACAGGGGGAGTAGGCTATGGCTACACCTTC. It specifies CASSATGGVGYGYTF.

As regards this clone: A junction end diverges from the germline sequence, so it may reflect a read error. The chain couples TRBV20-1 to TRBJ2-7; TRBD2 matches 9 bases. From germline, CDR1 is DFQATT and CDR2 SNEGSKA (reference sequence). This CDR3 comprises 11 residues. In DNA, the CDR3 is TGCAGTGCTAAAGCCCCGGGACTAGCCGTATTC. Translation gives CSAKAPGLAVF.

This sequence joins TRBV9 and TRBJ1-4; 9 nucleotides agree with TRBD1. V was clipped by 4 bases and J by 6 bases; unmatched bases: 4. The length of the CDR3 is 14 residues. From germline, CDR1 is SGDLS and CDR2 YYNGEE. The CDR3 sequence is CASSPGQGYEKLFF. In nucleotides, the CDR3 is TGTGCCAGCAGCCCGGGACAGGGCTATGAAAAACTGTTTTTT.

This clone showed up just a few times. The chain is built from TRBV2 and TRBJ1-2; no definite D call. This CDR3 comprises 15 residues. Looked up from germline, CDR1 is SNHLY and CDR2 is FYNNEI. V lost 3 bases, J lost 7 bases, and 18 bases lay in between. The CDR3 is CASSEVLNGSGGYTF. The CDR3 coding sequence is TGTGCCAGCAGTGAGGTGCTTAACGGATCGGGTGGCTACACCTTC.

The CDR3 loop is CASSSQGNTGELFF. For the CDR3, the DNA is TGCGCCAGCAGCTCCCAGGGTAACACCGGGGAGCTGTTTTTT. The V call is TRBV5-1, the J call TRBJ2-2; weak D call: TRBD1 (5 bases). Germline assignment: CDR1 SGHRS and CDR2 YFSETQ. Deletions cut 3 bases from V and 2 bases from J, with 8 bases between. This CDR3 is built from 14 residues.